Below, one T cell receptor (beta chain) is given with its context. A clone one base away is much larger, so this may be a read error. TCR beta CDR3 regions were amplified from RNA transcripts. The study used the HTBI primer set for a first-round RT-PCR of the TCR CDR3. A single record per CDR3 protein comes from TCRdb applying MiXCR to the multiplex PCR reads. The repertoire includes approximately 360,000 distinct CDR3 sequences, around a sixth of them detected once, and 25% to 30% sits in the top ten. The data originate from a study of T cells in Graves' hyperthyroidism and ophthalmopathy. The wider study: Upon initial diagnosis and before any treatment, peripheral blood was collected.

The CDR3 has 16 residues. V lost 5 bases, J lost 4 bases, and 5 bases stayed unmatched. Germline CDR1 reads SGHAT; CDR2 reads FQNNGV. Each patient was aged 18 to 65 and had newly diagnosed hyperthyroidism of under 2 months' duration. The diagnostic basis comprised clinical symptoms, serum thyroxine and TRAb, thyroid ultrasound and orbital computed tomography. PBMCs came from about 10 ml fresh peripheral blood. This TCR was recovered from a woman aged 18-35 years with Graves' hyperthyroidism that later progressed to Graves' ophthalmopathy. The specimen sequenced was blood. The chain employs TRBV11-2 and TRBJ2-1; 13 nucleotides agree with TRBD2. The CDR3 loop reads CASSGLAGASYNEQFF. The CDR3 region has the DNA TGTGCCAGCAGCGGACTAGCGGGAGCCTCGTACAATGAGCAGTTCTTC.